This T cell receptor beta chain derives from a study of shared clonotypes between healthy human individuals. The germline V gene has CDR1 LGHNA and CDR2 YSLEER. The ends were cut back, 4 bases at V and 2 bases at J, with 12 bases in the middle. The CDR3 is 16 amino acids. To note about this clone: Its specificity is unknown.

TCRdb's copy holds only in-frame clones and misses some; the assay was immunoSEQ multiplex PCR. The table shows approximately 940,000 clones, with about 80% occurring only once. The study, taken as a whole, reports: With several donors compared, 4% to 5% of naive CD4 clonotypes were shared.

What was sequenced was memory CD4+ T cells sorted from blood. Stated subset: CD45RA-negative fraction. The chain is built from TRBV4-3 and TRBJ2-6, with a weak D call TRBD2 (6 bases). The clonotype was recovered from a man younger than 35 in good health. Here the CDR3 reads CASSPDRGTGANVLTF. Written as DNA, the CDR3 is TGCGCCAGCAGCCCTGATCGGGGGACTGGGGCCAACGTCCTGACTTTC.